Following are 9 T cell receptor beta chains from one sample sequenced in a study of blood T cells in healthy people across ages. A second roughly 6 to 11 cycle PCR used barcoded and J-beta primers. TCRdb recomputed calls from the 5' RACE reads with MiXCR, one row per CDR3 protein. The repertoire has over 1,500,000 distinct CDR3 sequences, 39% of them found once; the top ten carry roughly 23%. The sequenced material came from blood. The receptors come from a human donor in good health.

This clonotype was found a few times. The genes are TRBV27 and TRBJ2-4; D is possibly TRBD2 (5 bases). The J call may be faulty, since TRBJ2-5 better matches the DNA end. Per the germline V gene, CDR1 is MNHEY and CDR2 is SMNVEV (reference sequence). The CDR3 is made up of 14 amino acids. The CDR3, as DNA: TGTGCCAGCAGTTTTGTAGCGTCGGTGGAGACCCAGTACTTC. Its translation: CASSFVASVETQYF.

In the case of this clonotype: A junction boundary mismatches the germline segment, possibly from a read error. V and J are TRBV6-5 and TRBJ2-1, with 7 bases aligning to TRBD1. The CDR3 is 18 residues long. From germline, CDR1 is MNHEY and CDR2 SVGAGI. The DNA of the CDR3 is TGTGCCAGCAGTTACTTGTCCAGGGGACAGAGCTCCTGCAATGAGCAGTTCTTC. It is translated as CASSYLSRGQSSCNEQFF.

The J gene is TRBJ2-7, the V gene TRBV20-1; tentative D call: TRBD2 (6 bases). The V end lost 5 bases, the J end lost 2 bases, and 19 bases lay between the germline ends. The CDR3 loop spans 15 amino acids. Germline lookup yields CDR1 DFQATT and CDR2 SNEGSKA (reference sequence). The CDR3 loop is CSASPRDLRPYEQYF. As DNA, the CDR3 is TGCAGTGCTTCTCCGAGGGACTTAAGACCCTACGAGCAGTACTTC.

This chain links TRBV28 with TRBJ2-5, with 7 bases that match TRBD2. CDR3 length: 18 amino acids. The V and J ends lost 6 bases and 3 bases, in that order; junction bases with no gene match: 19. Looked up from germline, CDR1 is MDHEN and CDR2 is SYDVKM. CDR3 amino acids: CASSLSLVLAEVKETQYF. The CDR3, as DNA: TGTGCCAGCAGCCTGTCTTTAGTGCTAGCGGAAGTAAAAGAGACCCAGTACTTC.

The rearrangement links TRBV7-9 to TRBJ1-2; 7 bases line up with TRBD1. The CDR3 length is 18 residues. With 5 bases clipped from V and 8 bases from J, the junction kept 23 bases outside the gene matches. Germline V gene data show CDR1 as SEHNR and CDR2 as FQNEAQ (reference sequence). CDR3 amino acids: CASSPLQIDRVISKGYTF. The DNA of the CDR3 is TGTGCCAGCAGCCCTCTCCAGATCGACAGGGTAATTTCTAAGGGCTACACCTTC. Full variable domain (missing parts from reference TRBV7-9 and TRBJ1-2): DTGVSQNPRHKITKRGQNVTFRCDPISEHNRLYWYRQTLGQGPEFLTYFQNEAQLEKSRLLSDRFSAERPKGSFSTLEIQRTEQGDSAMYLCASSPLQIDRVISKGYTFGSGTRLTVV.

This clonotype has at least ten counts. The genes are TRBV9 and TRBJ2-7; weak D call: TRBD2 (6 bases). V lost 1 base, J lost 6 bases, and 8 bases lay in between. This CDR3 comprises 12 residues. Germline CDR1 is SGDLS and CDR2 is YYNGEE. The CDR3 bases are TGTGCCAGCAGCGTATTGGGGGGCGAGCAGTACTTC. Amino acids: CASSVLGGEQYF.

The chain carries TRBV7-9 and TRBJ2-2; D is uncertain. Germline CDR1 is SEHNR and CDR2 is FQNEAQ (reference sequence). Trimming stripped 5 bases from V and 2 bases from J, with 12 bases between. The CDR3 extends over 15 amino acids. DNA for the CDR3: TGTGCCAGCAGCCCACGACACTTTAACACCGGGGAGCTGTTTTTT. This encodes CASSPRHFNTGELFF.

The rearrangement uses TRBV15 and TRBJ1-1; 8 bases are shared with TRBD1. Germline V gene lookup returns CDR1 LNHNV and CDR2 YYDKDF (reference sequence). The CDR3 runs to 18 residues. The V gene end was trimmed by 3 bases and the J gene end by 0 bases; junction bases not matched to a gene: 12. This CDR3 is CATSSTGFQGAMNTEAFF. CDR3 DNA sequence: TGTGCCACCAGCAGTACGGGATTCCAGGGGGCAATGAACACTGAAGCTTTCTTT.

This clonotype was detected only a few times. The chain uses TRBV4-3 and TRBJ2-3; 13 nucleotides line up with TRBD2. The CDR3 is 18 amino acids. Germline trimming cut 2 bases from V and 6 bases from J; bases unmatched to any gene: 11. Germline V CDR1 and CDR2: LGHNA, YSLEER. CDR3 in amino acids: CASSQKPGLAGNRDTQYF. Here the CDR3 DNA reads TGCGCCAGCAGCCAAAAACCGGGACTAGCGGGGAACAGGGATACGCAGTATTTT.